This TCR beta chain stems from a study of T cell responses to AZD1222 COVID-19 vaccine. Study-level results: Females made up more of the donors, who were largely white British, and clonal diversity may have come out too low. With two AZD1222 doses given, Spike-specific TCR breadth and depth both rose.

Assay used: immunoSEQ multiplex PCR; TCRdb lists only in-frame clones, some missing. The sample comprises roughly 170,000 clones, 85% to 95% of which are singletons, and roughly 1.7% rests with the top ten. Remarks on this clone: Its antigen is not known.

The sequence came from an adult who received the AZD1222 COVID-19 vaccine. Sequenced here: peripheral blood, sampled 28 days after the second AZD1222 dose.

CDR3 protein: CASSLRDRGDSPLHF. Written as DNA, the CDR3 is TGCGCCAGCAGCCTCCGGGACAGGGGAGATTCACCCCTCCACTTT. The chain uses TRBV4-1 and TRBJ1-6; the match to TRBD1 covers 10 bases. Looked up from germline, CDR1 is MGHRA and CDR2 is YSYEKL. The CDR3 is made up of 15 amino acids. J gave up 8 bases and V 4 bases, and 5 bases lay outside the gene matches.